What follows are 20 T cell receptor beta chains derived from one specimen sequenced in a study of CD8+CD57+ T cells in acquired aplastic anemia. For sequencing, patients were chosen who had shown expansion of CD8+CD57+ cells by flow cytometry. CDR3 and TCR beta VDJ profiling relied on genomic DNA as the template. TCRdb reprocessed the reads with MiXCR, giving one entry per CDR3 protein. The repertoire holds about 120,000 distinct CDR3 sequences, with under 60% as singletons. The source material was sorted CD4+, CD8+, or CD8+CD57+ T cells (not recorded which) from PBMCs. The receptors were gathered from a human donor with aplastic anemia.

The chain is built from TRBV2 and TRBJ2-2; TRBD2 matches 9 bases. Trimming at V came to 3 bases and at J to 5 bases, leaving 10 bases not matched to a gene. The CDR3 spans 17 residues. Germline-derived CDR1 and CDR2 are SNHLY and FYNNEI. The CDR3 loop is CASSEGLAGSHTGELFF. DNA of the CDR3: TGTGCCAGCAGTGAGGGGCTAGCGGGGAGCCATACCGGGGAGCTGTTTTTT.

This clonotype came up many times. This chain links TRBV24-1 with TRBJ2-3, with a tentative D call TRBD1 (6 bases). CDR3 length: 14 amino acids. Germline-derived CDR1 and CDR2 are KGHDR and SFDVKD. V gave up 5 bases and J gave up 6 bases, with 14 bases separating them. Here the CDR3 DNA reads TGTGCCACCAGTGGCCCAAACAGGGCGGATACGCAGTATTTT. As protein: CATSGPNRADTQYF.

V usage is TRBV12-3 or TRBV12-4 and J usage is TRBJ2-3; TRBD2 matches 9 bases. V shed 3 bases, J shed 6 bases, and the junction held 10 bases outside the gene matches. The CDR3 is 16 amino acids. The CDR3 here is CASSFERTSAGDTQYF. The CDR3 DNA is TGTGCCAGCAGTTTTGAGAGGACTAGCGCTGGGGATACGCAGTATTTT.

This CDR3 reads CSARLGGVNTEAFF. CDR3 DNA sequence: TGCAGTGCTCGCCTTGGGGGGGTGAACACTGAAGCTTTCTTT. The rearrangement uses TRBV20-1 and TRBJ1-1; the D gene is possibly TRBD1 (5 bases). Germline V CDR1 and CDR2: DFQATT, SNEGSKA (reference sequence). The CDR3 consists of 14 residues. Trimming took 5 bases from V and 0 from J, leaving 13 bases between them.

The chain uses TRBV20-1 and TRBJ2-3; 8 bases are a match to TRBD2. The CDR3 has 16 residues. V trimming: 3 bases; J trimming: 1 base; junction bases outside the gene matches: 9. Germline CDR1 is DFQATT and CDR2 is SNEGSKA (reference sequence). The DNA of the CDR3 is TGCAGTGCTAGGAGGCCGGGGGGGGCCGGCACAGATACGCAGTATTTT. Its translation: CSARRPGGAGTDTQYF.

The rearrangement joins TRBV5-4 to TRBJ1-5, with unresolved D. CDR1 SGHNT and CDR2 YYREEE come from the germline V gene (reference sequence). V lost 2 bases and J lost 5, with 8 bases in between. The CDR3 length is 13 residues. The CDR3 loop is CASSFGRDQPQHF. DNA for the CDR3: TGTGCCAGCAGCTTTGGACGGGATCAGCCCCAGCATTTT. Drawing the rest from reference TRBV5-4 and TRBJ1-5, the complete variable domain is ETGVTQSPTHLIKTRGQQVTLRCSSQSGHNTVSWYQQALGQGPQFIFQYYREEENGRGNFPPRFSGLQFPNYSSELNVNALELDDSALYLCASSFGRDQPQHFGDGTRLSIL.

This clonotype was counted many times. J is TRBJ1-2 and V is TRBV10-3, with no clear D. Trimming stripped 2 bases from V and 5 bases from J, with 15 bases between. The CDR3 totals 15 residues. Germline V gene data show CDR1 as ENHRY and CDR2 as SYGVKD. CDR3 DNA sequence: TGTGCCATCAGTGAGCCGGGCGGGGTTTTGTATGGCTACACCTTC. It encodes CAISEPGGVLYGYTF.

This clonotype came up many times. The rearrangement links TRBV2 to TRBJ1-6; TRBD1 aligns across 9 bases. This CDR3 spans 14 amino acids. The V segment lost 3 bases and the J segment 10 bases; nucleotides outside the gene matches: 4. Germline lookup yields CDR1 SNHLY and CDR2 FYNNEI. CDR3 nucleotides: TGTGCCAGCAGTGAGGGGACAGGGTACTCACCCCTCCACTTT. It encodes CASSEGTGYSPLHF.

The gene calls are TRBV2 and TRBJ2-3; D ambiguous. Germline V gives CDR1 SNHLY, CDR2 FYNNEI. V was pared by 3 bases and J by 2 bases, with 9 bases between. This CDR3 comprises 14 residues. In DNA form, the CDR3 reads TGTGCCAGCAGTGAGGCAGACACCACAGATACGCAGTATTTT. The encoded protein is CASSEADTTDTQYF. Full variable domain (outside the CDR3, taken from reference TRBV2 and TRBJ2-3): EPEVTQTPSHQVTQMGQEVILRCVPISNHLYFYWYRQILGQKVEFLVSFYNNEISEKSEIFDDQFSVERPDGSNFTLKIRSTKLEDSAMYFCASSEADTTDTQYFGPGTRLTVL.

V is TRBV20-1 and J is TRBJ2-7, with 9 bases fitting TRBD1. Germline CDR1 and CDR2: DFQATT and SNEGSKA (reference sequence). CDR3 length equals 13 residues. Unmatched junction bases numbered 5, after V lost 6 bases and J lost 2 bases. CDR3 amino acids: CSASGQGPYEQYF. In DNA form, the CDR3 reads TGCAGTGCGTCGGGACAGGGCCCCTACGAGCAGTACTTC.

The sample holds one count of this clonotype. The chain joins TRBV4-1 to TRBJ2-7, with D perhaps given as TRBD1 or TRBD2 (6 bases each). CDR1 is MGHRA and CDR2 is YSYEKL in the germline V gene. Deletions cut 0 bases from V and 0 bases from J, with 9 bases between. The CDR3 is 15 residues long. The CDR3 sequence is CASSQDRGPSYEQYF. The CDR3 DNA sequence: TGCGCCAGCAGCCAAGATCGGGGGCCCTCCTACGAGCAGTACTTC.

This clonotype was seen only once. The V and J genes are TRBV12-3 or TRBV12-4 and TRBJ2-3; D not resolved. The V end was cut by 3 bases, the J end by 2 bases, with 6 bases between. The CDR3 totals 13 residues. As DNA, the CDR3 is TGTGCCAGCAGTTTCCCGACCACAGATACGCAGTATTTT. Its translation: CASSFPTTDTQYF.

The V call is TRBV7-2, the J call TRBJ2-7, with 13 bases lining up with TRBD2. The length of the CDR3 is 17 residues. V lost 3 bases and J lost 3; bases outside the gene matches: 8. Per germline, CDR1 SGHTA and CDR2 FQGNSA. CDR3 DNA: TGTGCCAGCAGCTTGGCGCGAACTAGCGGGAGGGACTACGAGCAGTACTTC. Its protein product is CASSLARTSGRDYEQYF. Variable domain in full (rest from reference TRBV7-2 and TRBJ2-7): GAGVSQSPSNKVTEKGKDVELRCDPISGHTALYWYRQSLGQGLEFLIYFQGNSAPDKSGLPSDRFSAERTGGSVSTLTIQRTQQEDSAVYLCASSLARTSGRDYEQYFGPGTRLTVT.

This CDR3 reads CASSLSLGLTGDNEQFF. CDR3 DNA: TGTGCCAGCAGCTTGTCTCTGGGGCTTACAGGGGACAATGAGCAGTTCTTC. The V and J genes are TRBV5-4 and TRBJ2-1, with 7 bases identical to TRBD1. Germline-derived CDR1 and CDR2 are SGHNT and YYREEE (reference sequence). V lost 1 base and J lost 5; bases outside the gene matches: 12. The CDR3 is 17 amino acids. The variable domain in full, completed from reference TRBV5-4 and TRBJ2-1, reads ETGVTQSPTHLIKTRGQQVTLRCSSQSGHNTVSWYQQALGQGPQFIFQYYREEENGRGNFPPRFSGLQFPNYSSELNVNALELDDSALYLCASSLSLGLTGDNEQFFGPGTRLTVL.

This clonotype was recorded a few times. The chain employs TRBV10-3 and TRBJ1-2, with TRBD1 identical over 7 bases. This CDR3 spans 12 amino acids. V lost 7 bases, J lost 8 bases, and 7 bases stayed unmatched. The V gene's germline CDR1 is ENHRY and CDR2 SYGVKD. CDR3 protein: CAITLTGEGYTF. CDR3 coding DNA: TGTGCCATCACCCTAACAGGGGAAGGCTACACCTTC.

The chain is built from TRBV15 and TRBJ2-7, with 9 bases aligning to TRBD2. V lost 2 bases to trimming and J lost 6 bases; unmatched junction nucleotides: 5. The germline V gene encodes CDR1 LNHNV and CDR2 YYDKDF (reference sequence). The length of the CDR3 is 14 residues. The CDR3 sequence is CATSRQGLASEQYF. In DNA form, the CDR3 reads TGTGCCACCAGCAGACAAGGACTAGCGAGCGAGCAGTACTTC.

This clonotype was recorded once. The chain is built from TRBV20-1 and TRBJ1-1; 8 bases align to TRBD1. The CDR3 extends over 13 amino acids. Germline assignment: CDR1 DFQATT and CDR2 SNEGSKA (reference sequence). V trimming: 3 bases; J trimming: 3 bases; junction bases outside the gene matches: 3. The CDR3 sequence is CSASRQGHTEAFF. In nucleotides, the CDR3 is TGCAGTGCTAGTCGACAGGGGCACACTGAAGCTTTCTTT.

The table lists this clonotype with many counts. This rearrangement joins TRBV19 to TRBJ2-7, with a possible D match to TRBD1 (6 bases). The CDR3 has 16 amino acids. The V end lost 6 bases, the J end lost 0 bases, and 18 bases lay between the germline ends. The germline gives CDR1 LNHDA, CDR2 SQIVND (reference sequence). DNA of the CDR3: TGTGCCAGTAGCGCAGACGGGACACTGAGCTCCTACGAGCAGTACTTC. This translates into CASSADGTLSSYEQYF.

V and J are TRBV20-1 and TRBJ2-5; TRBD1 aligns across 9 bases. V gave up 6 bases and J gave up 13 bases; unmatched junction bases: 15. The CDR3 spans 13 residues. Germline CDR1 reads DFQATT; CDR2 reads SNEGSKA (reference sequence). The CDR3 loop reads CSAPDRGDGGSYF. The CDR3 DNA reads TGCAGTGCCCCCGACAGGGGGGATGGGGGCTCGTACTTC.

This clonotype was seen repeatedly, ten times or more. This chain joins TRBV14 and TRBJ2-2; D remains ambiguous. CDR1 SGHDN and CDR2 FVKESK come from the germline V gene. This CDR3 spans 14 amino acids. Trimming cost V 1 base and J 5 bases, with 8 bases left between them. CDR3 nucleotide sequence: TGTGCCAGCAGCCAAGGGCGGAGTACCGGGGAGCTGTTTTTT. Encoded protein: CASSQGRSTGELFF.